The present T cell receptor beta chain was sequenced within a study of CD8+ T cells in alopecia areata. Extraction and reverse transcription of RNA yielded cDNA as the sequencing template. Libraries were prepared by immunoSEQ multiplex PCR; TCRdb keeps only in-frame clonotypes and omits some of them. The table lists more than 200,000 clones, 65% to 70% of them singletons. Losses at the gene ends were 2 bases for V and 2 bases for J; bases not matched to a gene: 2. Germline assignment: CDR1 SGHTA and CDR2 FQGNSA. This CDR3 spans 16 amino acids. This chain connects TRBV7-2 to TRBJ2-6; 8 bases fit TRBD1. The clonotype comes from a human donor with alopecia areata. The specimen was CD4+ T cells sorted from blood, collected at week 0. The CDR3 reads CASSLRQGTGANVLTF. The CDR3 bases are TGTGCCAGCAGCTTACGACAGGGGACTGGGGCCAACGTCCTGACTTTC.